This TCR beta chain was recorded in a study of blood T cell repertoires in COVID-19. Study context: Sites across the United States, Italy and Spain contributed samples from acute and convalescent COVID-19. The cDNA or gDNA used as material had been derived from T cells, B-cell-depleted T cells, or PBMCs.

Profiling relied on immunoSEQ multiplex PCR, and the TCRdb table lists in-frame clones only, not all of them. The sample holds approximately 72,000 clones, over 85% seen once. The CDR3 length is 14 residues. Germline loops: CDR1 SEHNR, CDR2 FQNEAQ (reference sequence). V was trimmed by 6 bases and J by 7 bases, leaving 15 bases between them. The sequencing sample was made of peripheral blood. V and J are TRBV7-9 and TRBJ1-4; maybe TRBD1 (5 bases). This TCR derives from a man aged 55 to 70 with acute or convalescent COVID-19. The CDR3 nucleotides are TGTGCCAGCAGTCGGACACTCCAGTTTGAAAAACTGTTTTTT. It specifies CASSRTLQFEKLFF.